This record covers a single T cell receptor (beta chain). What it binds is unknown. This CDR3 has 13 residues. Germline loops: CDR1 SNHLY, CDR2 FYNNEI. The sample comes from a study of graft-versus-host responses after intestinal transplantation. Study-wide background: Isolated intestinal, liver-intestinal, or multivisceral transplants were what recipients had. Anti-thymocyte globulin induction, then tacrolimus and steroids for about 3 years, went to all recipients.

Generated by immunoSEQ multiplex PCR, the TCRdb table keeps only in-frame clones and is missing some. The sample holds 25,000 to 35,000 clones, about 79% seen once. General study results and limits: High graft-versus-host to host-versus-graft T cell clonal ratios marked allografts of patients with graft-donor macrochimerism. Investigators detected GvH clones in recipient marrow, with some emerging earlier in ileum or blood.

This clonotype was obtained from a human donor who received an intestinal transplant. The chain carries TRBV2 and TRBJ1-6, with D unresolved. The sample was unstimulated CD8+ T cells sorted from spleen or lymph node cells, taken before intestinal transplant. The CDR3 region is CAGGGSSRSPLHF. The CDR3 nucleotides read TGTGCAGGAGGAGGTTCAAGTCGGTCACCCCTCCACTTT.